This T cell receptor (beta chain) derives from a study of blood T cell repertoires in COVID-19. Study as a whole: T cells, B-cell-depleted T cells, or PBMCs provided the cDNA or gDNA that served as material.

This CDR3 contains 13 residues. Germline V gene data show CDR1 as MNHEY and CDR2 as SVGAGI. V was shortened by 6 bases and J by 0 bases, with 6 bases between the two germline ends. Sequencing was performed with immunoSEQ multiplex PCR; in TCRdb, only in-frame clones are kept and a portion is missing. The sample contains approximately 150,000 clones, approximately 91% of which appear only once. The chain joins TRBV6-5 to TRBJ1-3; no clear D. The source of this sequence is a man in his late teens or twenties with COVID-19, enrolled during active disease. Sequencing used peripheral blood. CDR3 bases: TGTGCCAGCAGACGGGGCTCTGGAAACACCATATATTTT. Residues: CASRRGSGNTIYF.